This T cell receptor beta chain was observed in a study of cytomegalovirus exposure and HLA in healthy donors. Study details: Tens of millions of unique TCRs from HLA-typed donors were held in an early data release. Findings and caveats of the study: It was in a later analysis that TCR association rates were seen to vary by HLA locus, highest for DRB1 and lowest for HLA-C. TRBV6-2, TRBV6-3 and some other V segments were excluded as indistinguishable. An assumption of roughly uniform sequencing depth across donors underlay the presence/absence analyses.

In the PCR, 60 Vbeta and 13 Jbeta primers were used. Generated by immunoSEQ multiplex PCR, the TCRdb table keeps only in-frame clones and is missing some. The sample has 130,000 to 150,000 clones; the top ten hold 0.8% to 1%. Turning to this clone: Its antigen is currently unknown.

Trimming pared 6 bases from V and 5 bases from J, leaving 13 bases between. Per the germline V gene, CDR1 is LNHDA and CDR2 is SQIVND (reference sequence). The CDR3 covers 13 residues. The sample taken for sequencing was PBMCs. The TCR was taken from a male donor in good health and CMV-seronegative. The gene calls are TRBV19 and TRBJ1-1; D unresolved. Here the CDR3 reads CASRALSGTEAFF. DNA of the CDR3: TGTGCCAGTAGGGCTCTATCGGGAACTGAAGCTTTCTTT.